This T cell receptor beta chain was identified in a study of graft-versus-host responses after intestinal transplantation. Study details: Those transplanted obtained multivisceral, liver-intestinal, or isolated intestinal grafts. The study gave all recipients anti-thymocyte globulin induction, then tacrolimus and steroids for 2 to 3 years. Study-wide findings and caveats: Allografts of patients with graft-donor T cell macrochimerism showed high graft-versus-host to host-versus-graft clone ratios. In recipient marrow, GvH clones were found, and some appeared first in ileum or blood.

Some clones are missing from TCRdb's copy, which holds only in-frame ones; the method was immunoSEQ multiplex PCR. The profile covers about 9,800 clones, with roughly 89% appearing a single time and 2% to 2.5% taken by the ten largest. J gave up 7 bases and V 4 bases, and 5 bases lay outside the gene matches. The CDR3 contains 15 residues. Germline values: CDR1 LNHDA, CDR2 SQIVND (reference sequence). This clone was seen once. Antigen unknown. Sequencing used PBMCs, obtained roughly 44 days after intestinal transplant. The chain combines TRBV19 with TRBJ2-1, with 12 bases fitting TRBD2. This clonotype originated in a human patient who received an intestinal transplant, so some T cells may come from the graft donor. The CDR3 protein is CASSTRLAGDNEQFF. For the CDR3, the DNA is TGTGCCAGTAGTACAAGACTAGCGGGAGATAATGAGCAGTTCTTC.